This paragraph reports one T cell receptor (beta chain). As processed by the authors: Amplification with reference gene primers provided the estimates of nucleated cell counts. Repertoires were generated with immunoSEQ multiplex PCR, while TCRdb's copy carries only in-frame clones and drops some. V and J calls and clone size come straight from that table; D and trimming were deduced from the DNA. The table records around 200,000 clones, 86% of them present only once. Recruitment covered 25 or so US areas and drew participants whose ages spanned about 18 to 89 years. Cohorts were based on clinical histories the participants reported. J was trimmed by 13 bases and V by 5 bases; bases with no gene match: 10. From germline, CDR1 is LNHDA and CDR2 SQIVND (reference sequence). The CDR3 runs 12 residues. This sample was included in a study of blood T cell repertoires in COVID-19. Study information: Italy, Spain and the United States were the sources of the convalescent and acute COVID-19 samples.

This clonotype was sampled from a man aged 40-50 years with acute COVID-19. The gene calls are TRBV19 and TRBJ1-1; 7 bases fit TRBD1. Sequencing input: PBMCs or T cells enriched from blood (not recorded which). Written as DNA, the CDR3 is TGTGCCAGTAGTCTTCAAGACAGGGAGGTTTTCTTT. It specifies CASSLQDREVFF.